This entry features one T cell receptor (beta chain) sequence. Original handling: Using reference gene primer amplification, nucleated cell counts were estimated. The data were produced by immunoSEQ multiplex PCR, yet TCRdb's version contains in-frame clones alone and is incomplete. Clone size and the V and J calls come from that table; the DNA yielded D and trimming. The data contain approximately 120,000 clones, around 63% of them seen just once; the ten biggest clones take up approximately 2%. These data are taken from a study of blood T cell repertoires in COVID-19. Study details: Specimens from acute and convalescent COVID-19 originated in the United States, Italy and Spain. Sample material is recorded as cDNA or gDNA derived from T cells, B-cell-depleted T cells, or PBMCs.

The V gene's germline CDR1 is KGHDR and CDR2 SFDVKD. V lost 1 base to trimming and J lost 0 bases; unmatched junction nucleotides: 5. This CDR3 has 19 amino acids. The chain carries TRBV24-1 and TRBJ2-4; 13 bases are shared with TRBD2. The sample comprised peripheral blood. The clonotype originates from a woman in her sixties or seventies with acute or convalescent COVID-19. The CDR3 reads CATSDFRTSGGSAKNIQYF. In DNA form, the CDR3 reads TGTGCCACCAGTGATTTTAGGACTAGCGGGGGCTCAGCCAAAAACATTCAGTACTTC.